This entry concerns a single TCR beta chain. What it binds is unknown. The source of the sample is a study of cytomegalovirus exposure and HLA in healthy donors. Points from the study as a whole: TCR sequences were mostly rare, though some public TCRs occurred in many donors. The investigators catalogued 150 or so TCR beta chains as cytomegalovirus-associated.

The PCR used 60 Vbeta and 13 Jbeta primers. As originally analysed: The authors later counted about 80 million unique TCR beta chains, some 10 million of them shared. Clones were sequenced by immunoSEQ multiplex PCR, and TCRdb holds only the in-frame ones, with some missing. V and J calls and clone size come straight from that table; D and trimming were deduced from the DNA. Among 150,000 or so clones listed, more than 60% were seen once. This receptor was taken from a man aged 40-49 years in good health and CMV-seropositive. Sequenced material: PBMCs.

Written as DNA, the CDR3 is TGTGCCGCCCGCCAGGACAGGGTGTCCTACGAGCAGTACTTC. It codes for CAARQDRVSYEQYF. The chain links TRBV28 to TRBJ2-7; the match to TRBD1 covers 8 bases. V lost 11 bases, J lost 1 base, and 10 bases stayed unmatched. CDR1 is MDHEN and CDR2 is SYDVKM in the germline V gene. This CDR3 region has 14 residues.